The present entry profiles one T cell receptor beta chain with its context. The sample originates from a study of T-cell reconstitution after alpha-beta-depleted transplantation in children. Preparation of the TCRbeta library used unique molecular identifiers. TCRdb redid the calling of the PCR reads with MiXCR, one entry per CDR3 protein. The table lists roughly 500,000 distinct CDR3 sequences, 12% of them singletons. Trimming took 4 bases from V and 4 from J, leaving 13 bases between them. Germline lookup yields CDR1 LGHNA and CDR2 YSLEER. CDR3 length equals 15 residues. The chain couples TRBV4-3 to TRBJ2-2, with D hard to call. The sequence came from a human donor who donated a stem cell graft to a child with combined immunodeficiency. The specimen was PBMCs from the stem cell graft donor, collected from the stem cell graft. The CDR3 region is CASSPGHPGTGELFF. For the CDR3, the DNA is TGCGCCAGCAGCCCTGGGCACCCAGGCACCGGGGAGCTGTTTTTT.